These T cell receptor beta chains were read from a single sample in a study of T cells in Graves' hyperthyroidism and ophthalmopathy. TCRdb processed the multiplex PCR reads anew with MiXCR; each CDR3 protein has one entry. The top ten clones hold 16% of a sample with over 700,000 distinct CDR3 sequences, roughly a sixth of them seen once. Sequences were obtained from blood. The origin of the receptors is a woman between 45 and 65 years old with Graves' hyperthyroidism that later progressed to Graves' ophthalmopathy. CDR3s include the opening cysteine and the closing phenylalanine or tryptophan. The D gene is left open where the match is weak. Size values are once, few and many counts, or a class for expanded clones, and some rows have none.

>many|TRBV11-2|-|TRBJ1-2
TGTGCCAGCAACTCCCTTGAAGGGAGGGACGGCTATGGCTACACCTTC
CASNSLEGRDGYGYTF
>-|TRBV5-1|-|TRBJ1-5
TGCGCCAGCAGCTTGGTTGTAGGGGACGCCCAGCATTTT
CASSLVVGDAQHF
>many|TRBV7-3|TRBD2|TRBJ2-5
TGTGCCAGCAGCCCGGACGGGACTAGCGGGGAGACCCAGTACTTC
CASSPDGTSGETQYF
>few|TRBV27|TRBD1|TRBJ1-1
TGTGCCAGCAGTTTATCCACAGGGGTGGGCACTGAAGCTTTCTTT
CASSLSTGVGTEAFF
>-|TRBV29-1|-|TRBJ2-1
TGCAGCGTTGAAAACAGGACAGCGACCCAAAATGAGCAGTTCTTC
CSVENRTATQNEQFF
>few|TRBV5-6|TRBD2|TRBJ2-1
TGTGCCAGCAGCCCCGGGGGGCTAGCGGGGGCACCCTTGGGCTCCTACAATGAGCAGTTCTTC
CASSPGGLAGAPLGSYNEQFF
>many|TRBV7-8|TRBD2|TRBJ2-7
TGTGCCAGCAGCTTAATGGCTAGCGGGGGGTACGAGCAGTACTTC
CASSLMASGGYEQYF
>many|TRBV2|TRBD2|TRBJ2-3
TGTGCCAGCAGTGAACCTACGTTGCGGGGGAGCACAGATACGCAGTATTTT
CASSEPTLRGSTDTQYF
>few|TRBV6-2/TRBV6-3|-|TRBJ1-2
TGTGCCAGCGGTGGCGGGGCAACCTATGGCTACACCTTC
CASGGGATYGYTF
>-|TRBV6-1|-|TRBJ2-7
TGTGCCAGCAGTACGCGGCGCGGCGAGCAGTACTTC
CASSTRRGEQYF
>few|TRBV6-1|-|TRBJ1-6
TGTGCCAGCAGTGATTTTCAGGATTCACCCCTCCACTTT
CASSDFQDSPLHF
>-|TRBV7-9|-|TRBJ1-1
TGTGCCAGCAGCTGGGAGGCCCCGGAGAACACTGAAGCTTTCTTT
CASSWEAPENTEAFF
>-|TRBV6-2/TRBV6-3|-|TRBJ2-5
TGTGCCAGCAGTTACTTGCAGCATAGGGGGGGAGAAGAGACCCAGTACTTC
CASSYLQHRGGEETQYF
>many|TRBV3-1|-|TRBJ1-1
TGTGCCAGCAGCCAAGAAATCCGGTACACTGAAGCTTTCTTT
CASSQEIRYTEAFF
>few|TRBV6-1|TRBD1|TRBJ2-6
TGTGCCAGCAGCTCCACCTACAGGGGATGGGCCAACGTCCTGACTTTC
CASSSTYRGWANVLTF
>few|TRBV5-1|-|TRBJ2-5
TGCGCCAGCAGCTTGTTTCAAGATTTGTACCAAGAGACCCAGTACTTC
CASSLFQDLYQETQYF
>-|TRBV18|-|TRBJ1-2
TGTGCCAGCTCGAAGACTGACAGAAACTATGGCTACACCTTC
CASSKTDRNYGYTF
>few|TRBV29-1|-|TRBJ2-4
TGCAGCGTTGAAGTGACAATCGTCAAAAACATTCAGTACTTC
CSVEVTIVKNIQYF
>-|TRBV3-1|-|TRBJ1-2
TGTGCCAGCAGCCAAGGGCCAGGGAATGGCTACACCTTC
CASSQGPGNGYTF
>few|TRBV13|TRBD1|TRBJ1-4
TGTGCCAGCAGCTCAAGGGGGCAAGGTAATGAAAAACTGTTTTTT
CASSSRGQGNEKLFF
>few|TRBV5-1|TRBD1|TRBJ1-1
TGCGCCAGCAGCCATCGCGGACAGGACTTGAACACTGAAGCTTTCTTT
CASSHRGQDLNTEAFF
>-|TRBV10-2|-|TRBJ2-3
TGCGCCAGCAGGGCAGAGATAGATACGCAGTATTTT
CASRAEIDTQYF
>-|TRBV7-2|TRBD2|TRBJ2-5
TGTGCCAGCAGCGGGAGAACTAGCGGGGGGGCGGAGACCCAGTACTTC
CASSGRTSGGAETQYF
>few|TRBV5-1|-|TRBJ2-5
TGCGCCAGCAGCTTGGGACCAGAGCAAGAGACCCAGTACTTC
CASSLGPEQETQYF
>many|TRBV27|-|TRBJ2-5
TGTGCCAGCAACCGAGCGGACAGCTGGTACTTC
CASNRADSWYF
>-|TRBV30|TRBD2|TRBJ2-3
TGTGCCTGGAGCCTACAACTAGCGGGCCGGGGAGATACGCAGTATTTT
CAWSLQLAGRGDTQYF
>few|TRBV10-3|TRBD1|TRBJ1-1
TGTGCCACCAGGGACAGAGCTGAAGCTTTCTTT
CATRDRAEAFF
>many|TRBV9|TRBD1|TRBJ2-1
TGTGCCAGCAGCATACACCGGGACAGAGCCACCTACAATGAGCAGTTCTTC
CASSIHRDRATYNEQFF
>-|TRBV3-1|TRBD1|TRBJ1-2
TGTGCCAGCAGCCAATGGGACAGGGGGTCGAATGGCTACACCTTC
CASSQWDRGSNGYTF
>many|TRBV12-3/TRBV12-4|-|TRBJ1-5
TGTGCCAGCAGTTCCATTTTTAGCAATCAGCCCCAGCATTTT
CASSSIFSNQPQHF
>-|TRBV12-3/TRBV12-4|-|TRBJ1-3
TGTGCCAGCAGCCCGGACTGGGAAAACACCATATATTTT
CASSPDWENTIYF
>-|TRBV7-3|TRBD2|TRBJ2-1
TGTGCCAGCAGCTCGACTAGCGGGGGGCCAAACTACAATGAGCAGTTCTTC
CASSSTSGGPNYNEQFF
>many|TRBV5-6|-|TRBJ2-3
TGTGCCAGCAGCTTGGGGCGGACCACAGATACGCAGTATTTT
CASSLGRTTDTQYF
>-|TRBV30|-|TRBJ2-6
TGTGCCTGGAGTGTAGCCCCCTCTGGGGCCAACGTCCTGACTTTC
CAWSVAPSGANVLTF
>many|TRBV7-9|-|TRBJ2-1
TGTGCCAGCAGCCAAAAAACAATCCACCATGAGCAGTTCTTC
CASSQKTIHHEQFF
>many|TRBV7-2|-|TRBJ2-1
TGTGCCAGCAGCCGCGCTTCCGCTAGCCATGAGCAGTTCTTC
CASSRASASHEQFF
>-|TRBV12-3/TRBV12-4|TRBD2|TRBJ2-3
TGTGCCAGCAGTCGGACTAGCGGGGGACCCACAGATACGCAGTATTTT
CASSRTSGGPTDTQYF
>many|TRBV30|TRBD1|TRBJ2-3
TGTGCCTGGAGTGGACAGGGTTGGAGGACAGATACGCAGTATTTT
CAWSGQGWRTDTQYF
>-|TRBV12-3/TRBV12-4|TRBD2|TRBJ2-3
TGTGCCAGCAGTCCCGGACTAGCGATAGATACGCAGTATTTT
CASSPGLAIDTQYF
>-|TRBV4-2|-|TRBJ1-2
TGTGCCAGCAGCCAAGGTTACAGGTCCAATGGCTACACCTTC
CASSQGYRSNGYTF
>-|TRBV9|TRBD2|TRBJ2-1
TGTGCCAGCAGCGTAGCCATTAGCGGGGGGGCCTACGAGCAGTTCTTC
CASSVAISGGAYEQFF
>-|TRBV12-3/TRBV12-4|-|TRBJ1-4
TGTGCCAGCAGTTTCGGGACACGGAACGAAAAACTGTTTTTT
CASSFGTRNEKLFF
>few|TRBV7-7|-|TRBJ2-5
TGTGCTAGCAGCTTAGGGGCAGGGGCAGGAGAGACCCAGTACTTC
CASSLGAGAGETQYF
>few|TRBV20-1|-|TRBJ1-2
TGCAGTGCTAGAGAGCGCCCTAACTATGGCTACACCTTC
CSARERPNYGYTF
>many|TRBV2|-|TRBJ1-6
TGTGCCAGCAGTGATGGGGGTGCTATAAGGCCCCTCCACTTT
CASSDGGAIRPLHF
>many|TRBV20-1|-|TRBJ2-5
TGCAGTGCTAGAGATGCCAGCCCAGAGACCCAGTACTTC
CSARDASPETQYF
>-|TRBV27|-|TRBJ1-1
TGTGCCAGCAGCCAAGGGCCGCCGAACACTGAAGCTTTCTTT
CASSQGPPNTEAFF
>-|TRBV2|-|TRBJ2-7
TGTGCCAGCACTTCGTGGGCTGGGGTGTACGAGCAGTACTTC
CASTSWAGVYEQYF
>-|TRBV19|TRBD1|TRBJ2-2
TGTGCCAGTAGTAAAGCCGGGACAGGGGGCGTTGTGGGTAACACCGGGGAGCTGTTTTTT
CASSKAGTGGVVGNTGELFF